This T cell receptor beta chain comes out of a study of shared clonotypes between healthy human individuals. Germline-derived CDR1 and CDR2 are MNHNS and SASEGT. This CDR3 is 16 amino acids long. V trimming: 6 bases; J trimming: 5 bases; junction bases outside the gene matches: 15. Generated by immunoSEQ multiplex PCR, the TCRdb table keeps only in-frame clones and is missing some. The table has 2 million to 2.5 million clones, nearly 97% seen once; the top ten hold around 0.13%. The receptor was isolated from a young man in good health. The rearrangement links TRBV6-1 to TRBJ2-7, with TRBD2 identical over 8 bases. Sequenced sample: naive CD4+ T cells sorted from blood. Subset denoted: CD45RA+ positively selected. CDR3 amino acids: CASRETVAGRADEQYF. The CDR3, as DNA: TGTGCCAGCAGGGAAACGGTTGCCGGGAGGGCCGACGAGCAGTACTTC.